Given below is one TCR beta chain in context. The specificity of this receptor is unknown. Per-base qualities were not stored, and no clone one base away is much larger. The library was obtained by the immunoSEQ multiplex PCR assay. A mixture of 60 forward primers for TCR Vbeta segments and 13 reverse primers for TCR Jbeta segments was used in the multiplex PCR. Amplification of the CDR3 region of rearranged TCR beta genes was performed with a multiplex PCR assay on genomic DNA. On the Illumina HiSeq System, the amplified TCR beta libraries were sequenced as 87-base-pair reads. For the original study's pipeline: Across the 666 repertoires, a later analysis counted about 81 million unique TCR beta chains, roughly 11 million of which were shared by at least two donors. Raw reads were error-corrected and collapsed into unique sequences with a nearest-neighbor algorithm that merged closely related sequences to remove PCR and sequencing errors. Alignment of CDR3 sequences to IMGT reference sequences was used to assign V, D and J gene segments. For a sequence to be retained, at least a six-nucleotide match to both a V gene segment and a J gene segment was required. Rearrangements were called productive when the CDR3 lacked stop codons and stayed in frame with V and J; all others were non-productive. Following IMGT convention, CDR3 was defined as the stretch from the second conserved V-encoded cysteine up to the conserved J-encoded phenylalanine. In an earlier analysis of roughly 580 of the donors, sequences lacking an unambiguous match to a single V gene segment were excluded. An earlier analysis of 500 to 700 of the donors classified V segments as functional when productive rearrangements were above 56.7% and as segregating when the standard deviation between donors was above 5%. To diagnose cytomegalovirus status from the catalog of TCR beta chain sequences, a statistical classification framework was built. In a later analysis, TCR nucleotide sequences were compared against IMGT/GENE-DB human TR gene sequences so that V and J genes could be assigned. A later analysis assigned CDR3 sequences and most-parsimonious VDJ recombination scenarios with the TCRdist pipeline. In a later analysis, each TCR beta chain was defined by its CDR3 amino acid sequence together with its V-gene family, and reads without a unique V-gene family were excluded. A later analysis removed 592 highly shared, low-generation-probability nucleotide sequences to deal with suspected cross-contamination and a sequencing artifact. A later analysis calculated a clonal expansion index for each public chain from normalized within-repertoire ranks of inferred template counts. In a later analysis, generation probabilities were computed using a VDJ recombination model fitted to out-of-frame rearrangements, and the results were checked against IGoR. In a later analysis, TCR-TCR, TCR-HLA and TCR-CMV co-occurrence was scored with hypergeometric tests, and a repertoire-size bias correction was applied to TCR pairs. False discovery rates were estimated in a later analysis by permuting HLA or CMV assignments 20 times. In a later analysis, co-occurring TCRs were grouped with DBSCAN, and TCRdist sequence similarity was added when clustering was performed within HLA-allele-positive subsets. Co-occurrence clustering excluded repertoires with fewer than 30,000 or more than 120,000 public chains, plus five with anomalous nucleotide sharing. TCRdb's version of the immuneACCESS table is confined to in-frame rearrangements and falls short of the full clone set. An unresolved V gene accounts for under half of the shortfall where checked; the remainder is of unknown origin. Clone size and the V and J calls come from that table; the DNA yielded D and trimming. This sample holds 120,000 or so clones; nearly 80% were observed only once. The ten largest clones add up to over 5.5% of the sample.

The data belong to a study of cytomegalovirus exposure and HLA in healthy donors (dated by TCRdb to the late 2010s). Regarding the study in general: An earlier analysis of approximately 600 of the donors reported more than 250 Gb of sequence data and around 120 million unique TCR beta sequences from approximately 180 million T cells. Roughly 300 gigabases of sequencing data and around 85 million unique TCR sequences made up an early release that covered under 750 HLA-typed donors. Among the roughly 380 genotyped donors, about 83% belonged to the genetic ancestry cluster associated with self-reported Caucasian donors. The study was designed to test whether signatures of past pathogen exposure could be identified by cataloging public T cell receptors. The T cell repertoires of several hundred subjects were profiled by immunosequencing and related to cytomegalovirus serostatus. In addition to the first cohort of 500 to 850 subjects, a separate validation cohort of 120 different subjects was used. High-throughput TCR immunosequencing, statistical association of individual TCRs with disease status, and machine learning were combined to predict cytomegalovirus infection status. To study patterns of TCR occurrence, a later analysis re-analyzed previously published TCR beta repertoires from just over 650 donors and added high-resolution HLA genotyping. In the later analysis, no new phenotypic data were used to find candidate immune exposures; instead, reliance was placed on TCR beta sequences and their occurrence across donors. To decide whether each TCR beta V gene segment behaved as functional or pseudogenic, an earlier analysis of fewer than 750 of the donors relied on high-throughput TCR beta sequencing. Alongside the repertoire data, information on donor age, sex, ethnicity and CMV serostatus was compiled. In a later genetic analysis, genome-wide SNP genotypes for about three fifths of the roughly 670 donors were used, and that subset was treated as a discovery cohort. Every repertoire in the discovery cohort had been generated on one and the same sequencing platform. HLA typing covered class I and class II loci at four-digit resolution. Typing coverage differed by locus: A, B, C, DRB1 and DQB1 were typed in roughly 620-630 donors, DQA1 in approximately 520, DPA1 in some 600, and DPB1 in around 490. Because of strong linkage in the cohort, five DR-DQ haplotypes were treated as single units for association and clustering. Among 300 to 450 genotyped donors of the cohort, an average of around 240,000 unique TCR beta nucleotide sequences were sequenced per donor, roughly 20% of them non-productive. The research as a whole found: This cohort had only TCR beta chains sequenced, and the lack of alpha or paired-chain data limited which features could be detected. CMV serostatus was the only immune exposure information available for the cohort. A cluster of highly shared sequence variants was judged likely to represent a technical artifact of the sequencing pipeline. In a later analysis, 15,000 to 20,000 TCR beta sequences were associated with specific HLA alleles at a false discovery rate of 0.05. Sequencing depth was assumed to be roughly uniform across donors in the presence/absence analyses, though that assumption may not hold. V-gene and J-gene trimming of TCR beta chains was associated with a missense DCLRE1C variant in a later genetic analysis, and the association was replicated in an independent cohort. According to the authors, the approach could potentially be generalized to other disease states and immunological phenotypes. A later analysis found that most CMV-associated TCR beta chains appeared HLA-restricted, with HLA associations seemingly driven largely by CMV exposure. The classifier was reported to diagnose cytomegalovirus status with high specificity and sensitivity in both the original and validation cohorts. Across donors, most TCR sequences were observed very rarely, whereas some public TCRs were present in many individuals. A further reported finding was that TCR beta sequences accurately predicted the HLA-A and HLA-B alleles for most subjects in the first cohort. Because HLA typing was missing for some donors at each locus, association tests included only the typed subset. Correlated functional status among segregating V segments might be attributable to linkage disequilibrium, but an unknown experimental factor could not be ruled out. An earlier analysis of approximately 540 of the donors showed that most TCR beta V segments appeared in productive rearrangements either about 87% or about 30% of the time, which broadly matched IMGT annotations. In a later genetic analysis, fewer N-insertions in productive TCRs were reported among donors in an Asian-associated ancestry cluster than the roughly 640-donor mean. Because counts were too low, roughly 17 rarely observed V segments, including chromosome 9 orphons, were left out of the earlier analysis of about 620 of the donors. Some IMGT-functional V segments, including TRBV6-2 and TRBV6-3, could not be told apart with the 87-base-pair reads, so those segments were excluded. When HLA alleles, especially DR and DQ, strongly co-occurred, TCR associations were difficult to assign to individual alleles. In a later analysis, HLA-associated TCR beta chains showed more clonal expansion and lower generation probabilities than non-associated chains that were equally common. The study gave a list of some 150 TCR beta chains associated with cytomegalovirus. Three of the identified cytomegalovirus-associated TCR beta chains were confirmed in vitro to be specific for cytomegalovirus antigens. A later analysis reported that several top co-occurrence clusters appeared linked to parvovirus B19, influenza, CMV and Epstein-Barr virus. A later analysis found that TCR association rates varied across HLA loci, with DRB1 alleles showing the most associated TCRs and HLA-C alleles the fewest.

The cohort consisted of 666 healthy bone marrow donors. At the time of sampling, every cohort member was nominally healthy, though immune exposures that went unrecorded were likely present. The donor tested CMV seronegative, placing the donor among the 350 or so seronegative members of the cohort. Each donor provided a peripheral blood sample, and peripheral blood mononuclear cells were used for TCR beta sequencing. The Qiagen DNeasy Blood Extraction Kit was used to extract genomic DNA from the blood cell samples. The germline V gene gives CDR1 as MDHEN and CDR2 as SYDVKM. The CDR3 sequence holds 15 residues, the cysteine and phenylalanine included. The only DNA kept is the CDR3, 45 bases in frame from the first base. Ends trimmed: V by 6 bases, J by 2 bases; bases unmatched to a gene: 10.

The sequence derives from a woman between 40 and 55 years old in good health and CMV-seronegative. The source material was PBMCs. The V and J segments used are TRBV28 and TRBJ2-7, with 7 middle bases fitting TRBD2. The CDR3 here reads CASRERPGGTYEQYF. The DNA is TGTGCCAGCAGAGAACGGCCGGGGGGTACCTACGAGCAGTACTTC.